This T cell receptor beta chain was found in a study of identical twins. Template switching added a universal primer binding site, and final cDNA carried unique molecular identifiers. Using its own MiXCR run on the 5' RACE reads, TCRdb lists one record per CDR3 protein. There are around 1.7 million distinct CDR3 sequences in the sample; under 35% occur only once, and under 0.35% lies in the top ten. Points on this clonotype: The antigen remains unidentified.

Broader study findings: There were fewer insertions in abundant cord blood beta clonotypes, but memory repertoires showed no such pattern. Models, which agreed with sharing between unrelated individuals, nonetheless underestimated the out-of-frame TCR alpha sharing seen in monozygotic twins. Sharing of beta out-of-frame sequences by twins showed a weaker excess.

Trimming removed 0 bases from V and 1 base from J; junction bases left unmatched: 3. Germline CDR1 is SGHNT and CDR2 is YYREEE (reference sequence). The CDR3 loop spans 15 amino acids. Input material: cord blood. The clonotype was recovered from a newborn girl in good health. V is TRBV5-4 and J is TRBJ2-5; 7 bases fit TRBD2. Here the CDR3 DNA reads TGTGCCAGCAGCTTGGTGGGACTACGCCAAGAGACCCAGTACTTC. Its protein is CASSLVGLRQETQYF.